One sample yielded the 22 T cell receptor beta chains listed below, sequenced in a study of CD8 T cells in ankylosing spondylitis. MiXCR, run by TCRdb on the 5' RACE reads, gives a single entry per CDR3 protein. Among about 240,000 distinct CDR3 sequences listed, 8% to 9.5% were seen once. Source material: blood, either unsorted or a sorted T cell fraction (not recorded which). These receptors were collected from a male donor with ankylosing spondylitis or in good health (not recorded which).

This clonotype has at least ten counts. CDR3 protein: CASSRLPGPYNEQFF. The CDR3 nucleotides are TGTGCCAGCAGCCGTCTGCCGGGGCCCTACAATGAGCAGTTCTTC. The genes are TRBV14 and TRBJ2-1, with D possibly being TRBD1 or TRBD2 (5 bases each). The CDR3 has 15 amino acids. Germline V gene lookup returns CDR1 SGHDN and CDR2 FVKESK. V shed 4 bases and J shed 2 bases, with 12 bases lying between them.

In its sample, this clonotype was seen many times. The V call is TRBV27, the J call TRBJ2-7; TRBD2 aligns across 13 bases. Germline trimming cut 6 bases from V and 2 bases from J; bases unmatched to any gene: 4. Looked up from germline, CDR1 is MNHEY and CDR2 is SMNVEV (reference sequence). The CDR3 sequence is 15 residues long. CDR3: CASSRTSGRAYEQYF. The CDR3, as DNA: TGTGCCAGCAGCCGTACTAGCGGGAGGGCCTACGAGCAGTACTTC.

This clonotype was seen many times. This chain uses TRBV7-9 with TRBJ2-4; tentative D call: TRBD2 (6 bases). From germline, CDR1 is SEHNR and CDR2 FQNEAQ (reference sequence). Trimming left V 0 bases short and J 6 bases short, with 12 bases between. CDR3 length equals 15 residues. DNA for the CDR3: TGTGCCAGCAGCTTAGCGGGGCAGGGAGGAAACATTCAGTACTTC. It codes for CASSLAGQGGNIQYF.

The rearrangement links TRBV19 to TRBJ1-1; 9 bases map to TRBD1. CDR1 and CDR2 (germline): LNHDA, SQIVND (reference sequence). The CDR3 consists of 17 residues. The V segment lost 5 bases and the J segment 0 bases; nucleotides outside the gene matches: 10. This CDR3 is CASSPDRGHPMNTEAFF. In DNA, the CDR3 is TGTGCCAGTAGTCCGGACAGGGGCCACCCCATGAACACTGAAGCTTTCTTT.

This clonotype was counted a few times. The rearrangement uses TRBV7-8 and TRBJ2-1; no clear D. The V gene's germline CDR1 is SGHVS and CDR2 FQNEAQ. Deletions cut 3 bases from V and 6 bases from J, with 15 bases between. CDR3 length: 15 residues. The CDR3 DNA follows: TGTGCCAGCAGCTTCGGCCTATCCTCGAGCAATGAGCAGTTCTTC. Translated: CASSFGLSSSNEQFF.

Note on this clonotype: Given a much more abundant clone one base away, this may be a read error. The chain recombines TRBV6-2 or TRBV6-3 with TRBJ1-5, with a possible D match to TRBD1 (6 bases). The length of the CDR3 is 13 residues. The germline V gene has CDR1 MNHEY and CDR2 SVGEGT. CDR3 sequence (DNA): TGTGCCAGCAGTTACAGGGCCGGGGGGCCCCAGCGTTTT. Protein product: CASSYRAGGPQRF.

The sample holds many counts of this clonotype. J is TRBJ1-3 and V is TRBV3-1; D is unclear. The germline gives CDR1 LGHDT, CDR2 YNNKEL (reference sequence). This CDR3 region has 11 residues. V lost 5 bases and J 5 bases, leaving 4 bases between the germline ends. The CDR3 is CASSYRNTIYF. The CDR3 DNA reads as TGTGCCAGCAGCTACCGAAACACCATATATTTT.

This clonotype showed up many times. The chain carries TRBV6-1 and TRBJ1-2; 9 bases map to TRBD1. The junction had 6 bases not matched to a gene; V was cut back by 6 bases and J by 4 bases. From germline, CDR1 is MNHNS and CDR2 SASEGT. This CDR3 comprises 14 residues. The CDR3 spells CASRPDRGTYGYTF. CDR3 bases: TGTGCCAGCAGACCGGACAGGGGAACCTATGGCTACACCTTC.

This chain links TRBV12-3 or TRBV12-4 with TRBJ2-7, with unresolved D. Trimming took off 7 bases at V and 2 bases at J, with 18 bases between the two ends. This CDR3 spans 15 amino acids. In DNA, the CDR3 is TGTGCCAGCACTTTTTCAGGAGCACCTACCTACGAGCAGTACTTC. Encoded protein: CASTFSGAPTYEQYF.

This clonotype came up many times. The V gene is TRBV20-1, the J gene TRBJ1-5; tentative D call: TRBD1 (5 bases). V lost 5 bases and J lost 3, with 11 bases in between. The germline CDR1 and CDR2 sequences are DFQATT and SNEGSKA (reference sequence). This CDR3 is 13 amino acids long. The CDR3 loop is CSAGTGANQPQHF. The CDR3 DNA reads TGCAGTGCTGGCACAGGCGCCAATCAGCCCCAGCATTTT.

This clonotype was seen at least ten times. This chain joins TRBV7-9 and TRBJ2-5; D could derive from TRBD1 or TRBD2 (5 bases each). With 2 bases removed from V and 5 bases from J, the gap between germline ends came to 15 bases. This CDR3 comprises 15 residues. The germline V gene has CDR1 SEHNR and CDR2 FQNEAQ (reference sequence). CDR3 DNA: TGTGCCAGCAGCTTATTGGAGGAACAGGAGGAGACCCAGTACTTC. This encodes CASSLLEEQEETQYF.

This clonotype has at least ten counts. The chain employs TRBV20-1 and TRBJ1-4, with a weak D call TRBD1 (6 bases). CDR3 length equals 12 residues. CDR1 is DFQATT, CDR2 SNEGSKA, per germline (reference sequence). Deletions cut 8 bases from V and 8 bases from J, with 15 bases between. This CDR3 reads CSPLGGAEKLFF. CDR3 DNA: TGCAGTCCCTTGGGGGGCGCAGAAAAACTGTTTTTT.

The sample holds many counts of this clonotype. The chain uses TRBV4-3 and TRBJ1-3; D gene uncertain. The CDR3 is 14 amino acids. Looked up from germline, CDR1 is LGHNA and CDR2 is YSLEER. With 1 base removed from V and 4 bases from J, the gap between germline ends came to 8 bases. This CDR3 is CASSQGTAGNTIYF. The CDR3 nucleotides read TGCGCCAGCAGCCAAGGGACGGCAGGAAACACCATATATTTT.

This clonotype was seen many times. The chain carries TRBV20-1 and TRBJ2-1, with D possibly TRBD2 on 5 matching bases. CDR1 is DFQATT and CDR2 is SNEGSKA in the germline V gene (reference sequence). V was shortened by 5 bases and J by 4 bases, with 9 bases between the two germline ends. This CDR3 spans 12 amino acids. The CDR3 loop is CSASDLYNEQFF. The CDR3, as DNA: TGCAGTGCTTCGGACTTATACAATGAGCAGTTCTTC.

This clonotype occurred many times. The V gene is TRBV12-3 or TRBV12-4, the J gene TRBJ2-7, with D perhaps TRBD1 (5 bases). V gave up 6 bases and J gave up 6 bases, with 15 bases separating them. The CDR3 spans 13 residues. For the CDR3, the DNA is TGTGCCAGCAGCCTACTCACAGGTTTCGAGCAGTACTTC. It encodes CASSLLTGFEQYF.

This clonotype was picked up many times. The V and J genes are TRBV7-6 and TRBJ2-3; 13 nucleotides match TRBD2. V dropped 3 bases and J dropped 5; count of bases not matched to a gene: 2. The CDR3 runs 15 residues. The germline gives CDR1 SGHVS, CDR2 FNYEAQ. CDR3 DNA sequence: TGTGCCAGCAGCTTTACTAGCGGGGGGGGAGATACGCAGTATTTT. This translates into CASSFTSGGGDTQYF. The full variable domain, its missing parts supplied by reference TRBV7-6 and TRBJ2-3, is GAGVSQSPRYKVTKRGQDVALRCDPISGHVSLYWYRQALGQGPEFLTYFNYEAQQDKSGLPNDRFSAERPEGSISTLTIQRTEQRDSAMYRCASSFTSGGGDTQYFGPGTRLTVL.

V gene TRBV5-1 combines with J gene TRBJ2-6; TRBD2 is a possible D gene (6 bases). This CDR3 has 18 residues. V lost 3 bases to trimming and J lost 0 bases, with 16 bases between them. Germline V gene lookup returns CDR1 SGHRS and CDR2 YFSETQ. CDR3 loop: CASSWDGRGLSGANVLTF. For the CDR3, the DNA is TGCGCCAGCAGCTGGGACGGGCGGGGTCTCTCTGGGGCCAACGTCCTGACTTTC. Full variable domain (missing parts from reference TRBV5-1 and TRBJ2-6): KAGVTQTPRYLIKTRGQQVTLSCSPISGHRSVSWYQQTPGQGLQFLFEYFSETQRNKGNFPGRFSGRQFSNSRSEMNVSTLELGDSALYLCASSWDGRGLSGANVLTFGAGSRLTVL.

This clonotype has at least ten counts. The DNA of the CDR3 is TGTGCCAGCAGTTACGTAGAGGAGACCCAGTACTTC. Protein: CASSYVEETQYF. The genes are TRBV6-6 and TRBJ2-5; D remains ambiguous. Deletions cut 2 bases from V and 5 bases from J, with 6 bases between. The germline CDR1 and CDR2 sequences are MNHNY and SVGAGI (reference sequence). The CDR3 has 12 amino acids.

In the case of this clonotype: Given a much more abundant clone one base away, this may be a read error. The chain carries TRBV12-3 or TRBV12-4 and TRBJ2-1, with D unresolved. Deletions cut 6 bases from V and 4 bases from J, with 19 bases between. This CDR3 is 16 amino acids long. CDR3 sequence: CASSHPAGPNYNEQFF. The CDR3 bases are TGTGCCAGCAGCCACCCGGCCGGGCCTAATTACAATGAGCAGTTCTTC.

This clonotype was detected many times. CDR3 bases: TGTGCCAGCAGCCAATTTGATGCAAGCGGGGGGGACAATGAGCAGTTCTTC. Residues: CASSQFDASGGDNEQFF. The chain couples TRBV14 to TRBJ2-1, with 10 bases aligning to TRBD2. Trimming cost V 2 bases and J 5 bases; bases outside gene matches: 9. The germline V gene encodes CDR1 SGHDN and CDR2 FVKESK. This CDR3 has 17 residues. The whole variable domain, remainder taken from reference TRBV14 and TRBJ2-1, is EAGVTQFPSHSVIEKGQTVTLRCDPISGHDNLYWYRRVMGKEIKFLLHFVKESKQDESGMPNNRFLAERTGGTYSTLKVQPAELEDSGVYFCASSQFDASGGDNEQFFGPGTRLTVL.

This clonotype was observed many times. The chain links TRBV5-1 to TRBJ2-7; 9 bases align to TRBD2. Trimming removed 0 bases from V and 1 base from J; junction bases left unmatched: 8. The CDR3 is made up of 17 amino acids. CDR1 SGHRS and CDR2 YFSETQ come from the germline V gene. As DNA, the CDR3 is TGCGCCAGCAGCTTGGGATTAGCGGGGGCCCCTTCCTACGAGCAGTACTTC. Amino acids: CASSLGLAGAPSYEQYF.

The chain uses TRBV20-1 and TRBJ2-3; tentatively, D is TRBD1 (7 bases). CDR3 length: 16 residues. V dropped 5 bases and J dropped 2 bases, with 20 bases sitting between them. The germline V gene encodes CDR1 DFQATT and CDR2 SNEGSKA (reference sequence). The CDR3 sequence: CSAGPGGSLYTDTQYF. The CDR3 nucleotides read TGCAGTGCTGGGCCAGGGGGGTCCCTTTACACAGATACGCAGTATTTT.